What follows are 31 T cell receptor beta chains derived from one specimen sequenced in a study of T-cell reconstitution after alpha-beta-depleted transplantation in children. A TCRbeta library incorporating unique molecular identifiers was prepared. TCRdb called the PCR reads again in MiXCR, with one record for every CDR3 protein. The sample lists roughly 350,000 distinct CDR3 sequences, around 10% occurring once. The input for sequencing was PBMCs from the stem cell graft donor, taken from the stem cell graft. Receptor source: a human donor who donated a stem cell graft to a child with acute lymphoblastic leukemia.

This clonotype came up a few times. The chain has TRBV7-2 and TRBJ2-3; 7 nucleotides line up with TRBD2. CDR3 size: 15 residues. The germline gives CDR1 SGHTA, CDR2 FQGNSA. V gave up 5 bases and J gave up 4 bases; unmatched junction bases: 9. Written as DNA, the CDR3 is TGTGCCAGCAGCCCCGGGGGGAGGGTTCCAGATACGCAGTATTTT. Protein sequence: CASSPGGRVPDTQYF.

The V and J genes are TRBV4-2 and TRBJ2-7; a possible D gene is TRBD2 (5 bases). V dropped 8 bases and J dropped 2 bases, with 13 bases sitting between them. Per germline, CDR1 LGHNA and CDR2 YNFKEQ. This CDR3 contains 13 residues. The CDR3 here is CASAGGEPYEQYF. Here the CDR3 DNA reads TGTGCCAGCGCGGGTGGAGAGCCCTACGAGCAGTACTTC.

Turning to this clonotype: Its ends do not fully match the called genes, so a read error is possible. The chain joins TRBV4-1 to TRBJ1-2, with 7 positions matching TRBD1. CDR1 is MGHRA and CDR2 is YSYEKL in the germline V gene. The length of the CDR3 is 15 residues. CDR3 sequence: CASSQVFGQDYGDTF. CDR3 nucleotide sequence: TGCGCCAGCAGCCAAGTATTCGGACAGGACTATGGCGACACCTTC.

The chain uses TRBV7-8 and TRBJ1-1; D unresolved. V lost 8 bases and J lost 1, with 11 bases in between. This CDR3 has 13 residues. CDR1 SGHVS and CDR2 FQNEAQ come from the germline V gene. CDR3 region: CASRPQKNTEAFF. For the CDR3, the DNA is TGTGCCAGCCGTCCCCAGAAGAACACTGAAGCTTTCTTT.

This clonotype was recorded a few times. The V gene is TRBV29-1, the J gene TRBJ2-7; a weak D match, TRBD2 (5 bases). The CDR3 has 12 residues. Germline CDR1 is SQVTM and CDR2 is ANQGSEA. V lost 6 bases to trimming and J lost 2 bases, with 11 bases between them. This CDR3 reads CSVKDGTYEQYF. The DNA of the CDR3 is TGCAGCGTAAAGGACGGGACCTACGAGCAGTACTTC.

CDR3 sequence: CASLRDHTDTQYF. In DNA, the CDR3 is TGTGCCAGCCTCCGGGACCACACAGATACGCAGTATTTT. The genes are TRBV2 and TRBJ2-3; either TRBD1 or TRBD2 may fit D (5 bases each). This CDR3 is built from 13 residues. Germline assignment: CDR1 SNHLY and CDR2 FYNNEI. Between the trimmed V and J ends, which lost 8 bases and 2 bases, there was a span of 11 bases. The whole variable domain, remainder taken from reference TRBV2 and TRBJ2-3, is EPEVTQTPSHQVTQMGQEVILRCVPISNHLYFYWYRQILGQKVEFLVSFYNNEISEKSEIFDDQFSVERPDGSNFTLKIRSTKLEDSAMYFCASLRDHTDTQYFGPGTRLTVL.

In its sample, this clonotype was seen many times. The CDR3 nucleotides read TGTGCCAGCAGTCCCCAGACCGGGGAGCTGTTTTTT. It encodes CASSPQTGELFF. The chain is built from TRBV27 and TRBJ2-2; D is unresolved. The germline V gene has CDR1 MNHEY and CDR2 SMNVEV (reference sequence). The CDR3 contains 12 residues. V gave up 5 bases and J gave up 5 bases, with 6 bases separating them.

This clonotype was seen more than once but under ten times. V and J are TRBV4-1 and TRBJ1-2; a weak D match, TRBD1 (6 bases). Trimming pared 5 bases from V and 4 bases from J, leaving 17 bases between. The CDR3 has 15 amino acids. CDR1 is MGHRA, CDR2 YSYEKL, per germline. The CDR3 loop is CASSYRQVPGYGYTF. The CDR3 DNA reads as TGCGCCAGCAGCTATAGACAGGTCCCGGGCTATGGCTACACCTTC.

The gene calls are TRBV2 and TRBJ2-3, with TRBD2 matching over 10 bases. Germline V gene sequence: CDR1 SNHLY, CDR2 FYNNEI. Trimming at V came to 3 bases and at J to 3 bases, leaving 3 bases not matched to a gene. The CDR3 is 15 residues long. The CDR3 coding sequence is TGTGCCAGCAGTGATACTAGCGGGATTACAGATACGCAGTATTTT. As protein: CASSDTSGITDTQYF.

The table lists this clonotype with many counts. V is TRBV5-1 and J is TRBJ1-1; D might be TRBD1 (5 bases). The ends were cut back, 4 bases at V and 0 bases at J, with 13 bases in the middle. The CDR3 has 15 residues. In germline, CDR1 is SGHRS, CDR2 YFSETQ. The chain's CDR3 is CASSRPDSLNTEAFF. Here the CDR3 DNA reads TGCGCCAGCAGCCGCCCAGACAGCTTGAACACTGAAGCTTTCTTT.

Ten or more counts support this clonotype. The gene calls are TRBV27 and TRBJ2-2, with 13 positions matching TRBD2. Germline CDR1 MNHEY, CDR2 SMNVEV (reference sequence). V lost 1 base and J lost 7; bases outside the gene matches: 12. This CDR3 contains 19 residues. CDR3 sequence: CASSLYLPGLAGLGGELFF. The CDR3 DNA reads as TGTGCCAGCAGTTTATATCTGCCGGGACTAGCGGGATTAGGCGGGGAGCTGTTTTTT.

This clonotype was recorded a few times. This rearrangement joins TRBV28 to TRBJ2-3; TRBD1 matches 10 bases. Germline V lookup: CDR1 MDHEN, CDR2 SYDVKM. The CDR3 has 21 amino acids. The ends lost 3 bases at V and 6 bases at J; junction bases unmatched: 24. CDR3 DNA sequence: TGTGCCAGCAGTTTCGAATTTGGGCTGGGGACAGGGGCCGTGCAGAAGGATACGCAGTATTTT. Translating it yields CASSFEFGLGTGAVQKDTQYF.

The chain links TRBV3-1 to TRBJ2-1; 14 bases are shared with TRBD2. The germline V gene encodes CDR1 LGHDT and CDR2 YNNKEL (reference sequence). V was clipped by 2 bases and J by 4 bases; unmatched bases: 13. This CDR3 contains 20 residues. The CDR3 is CASSQSGLAGGSPHYNEQFF. As DNA, the CDR3 is TGTGCCAGCAGCCAATCTGGACTAGCGGGAGGCTCACCCCATTACAATGAGCAGTTCTTC.

This clonotype has a count of ten or more. V is TRBV29-1 and J is TRBJ2-1, with D perhaps assigned TRBD1 or TRBD2 (5 bases each). The germline V and J ends were trimmed by 2 bases and 0 bases, with 8 bases remaining between them. The V gene's germline CDR1 is SQVTM and CDR2 ANQGSEA. This CDR3 is 14 amino acids long. CDR3 region: CSVERGTSYNEQFF. In nucleotides, the CDR3 is TGCAGCGTTGAAAGAGGGACCTCCTACAATGAGCAGTTCTTC.

This clonotype was counted a single time. The chain recombines TRBV2 with TRBJ1-2; 8 positions agree with TRBD1. The CDR3 totals 16 residues. The V gene end was trimmed by 5 bases and the J gene end by 4 bases; junction bases not matched to a gene: 12. CDR1 and CDR2 from the germline V gene are SNHLY and FYNNEI. Here the CDR3 DNA reads TGTGCCAGCAGTCCCACCGCGGGACAGGCTGCCTATGGCTACACCTTC. It specifies CASSPTAGQAAYGYTF.

In its sample, this clonotype was seen a few times. The V call is TRBV28, the J call TRBJ2-5; 7 positions match TRBD2. CDR3 length: 14 residues. Germline loops: CDR1 MDHEN, CDR2 SYDVKM. V lost 7 bases, J lost 5 bases, and 10 bases stayed unmatched. The CDR3 loop is CASTNRAGIETQYF. The CDR3 DNA is TGTGCCAGCACCAATCGAGCGGGGATTGAGACCCAGTACTTC.

This clonotype was counted only a few times. This chain uses TRBV6-5 with TRBJ2-5, with 7 bases fitting TRBD2. Trimming at V came to 3 bases and at J to 4 bases, leaving 11 bases not matched to a gene. Germline lookup yields CDR1 MNHEY and CDR2 SVGAGI. The CDR3 is 16 residues long. The CDR3 protein is CASSYSRQGGSETQYF. In nucleotides, the CDR3 is TGTGCCAGCAGTTATTCGAGGCAGGGAGGGTCAGAGACCCAGTACTTC.

This clonotype was counted a few times. The chain links TRBV4-3 to TRBJ2-3; D not resolved. Germline V lookup: CDR1 LGHNA, CDR2 YSLEER. This CDR3 is built from 18 residues. V was pared by 0 bases and J by 0 bases, with 16 bases between. The CDR3 here is CASSQDPVRISSTDTQYF. The CDR3 nucleotides read TGCGCCAGCAGCCAAGACCCGGTCCGAATTTCTAGCACAGATACGCAGTATTTT.

The chain links TRBV10-1 to TRBJ2-1; possible D gene TRBD2, 6 bases. The CDR3 contains 14 residues. V was pared by 3 bases and J by 6 bases, with 12 bases between. CDR1 WNHNN and CDR2 SYGVQD come from the germline V gene (reference sequence). Here the CDR3 reads CASSESGAGNEQFF. The CDR3 DNA reads TGCGCCAGCAGTGAATCGGGAGCGGGCAATGAGCAGTTCTTC.

This clonotype was observed a handful of times. The chain employs TRBV12-3 or TRBV12-4 and TRBJ2-1; D unclear. Trimming took off 4 bases at V and 5 bases at J, with 9 bases between the two ends. This CDR3 contains 13 residues. CDR3 in amino acids: CASSSSGNNEQFF. CDR3 in DNA: TGTGCCAGCAGTTCCTCAGGAAACAATGAGCAGTTCTTC.

CDR3 sequence (DNA): TGTGCCATCAGGGGCATCACCGGGGAGCTGTTTTTT. This translates into CAIRGITGELFF. The J gene is TRBJ2-2, the V gene TRBV10-3; no reliable D call. V was pared by 6 bases and J by 4 bases, with 6 bases between. The length of the CDR3 is 12 residues. The germline CDR1 and CDR2 sequences are ENHRY and SYGVKD.

In this sample, this clonotype turned up many times. This chain links TRBV7-9 with TRBJ2-7; 8 positions agree with TRBD2. The CDR3 runs to 17 residues. Germline values: CDR1 SEHNR, CDR2 FQNEAQ (reference sequence). Trimming removed 2 bases from V and 3 bases from J; junction bases left unmatched: 12. DNA for the CDR3: TGTGCCAGCAGCTTATTTGGGGCGTCCCGGGGGGGCTACGAGCAGTACTTC. It encodes CASSLFGASRGGYEQYF.

The chain combines TRBV7-9 with TRBJ2-5, with 14 positions matching TRBD2. The CDR3 extends over 15 amino acids. V lost 5 bases, J lost 3 bases, and 2 bases stayed unmatched. Looked up from germline, CDR1 is SEHNR and CDR2 is FQNEAQ (reference sequence). The CDR3 DNA follows: TGTGCCAGCAGCCCGGGACTAGCGGGAGAAGAGACCCAGTACTTC. It specifies CASSPGLAGEETQYF.

As regards this clonotype: This may arise from a read error, as a much more abundant clone is one base away. The missing conserved phenylalanine or tryptophan at the end of this CDR3 makes a read error likely. The chain couples TRBV5-1 to TRBJ2-1; 11 nucleotides line up with TRBD2. Germline assignment: CDR1 SGHRS and CDR2 YFSETQ. The V gene end was trimmed by 7 bases and the J gene end by 7 bases; junction bases not matched to a gene: 7. CDR3 length: 14 residues. CDR3 DNA: TGCGCCAGCCGACTAGCGGGAAGTTCGAATGAGCAGTTCTTG. Translating gives CASRLAGSSNEQFL.

In its sample, this clonotype was seen a few times. V gene TRBV2 combines with J gene TRBJ2-7; D unclear. CDR3 length equals 11 residues. Trimming stripped 4 bases from V and 6 bases from J, with 7 bases between. CDR1 SNHLY and CDR2 FYNNEI come from the germline V gene. The CDR3 sequence is CASSVSIEQYF. The CDR3 bases are TGTGCCAGCAGTGTCAGTATCGAGCAGTACTTC. The variable domain in full, completed from reference TRBV2 and TRBJ2-7, reads EPEVTQTPSHQVTQMGQEVILRCVPISNHLYFYWYRQILGQKVEFLVSFYNNEISEKSEIFDDQFSVERPDGSNFTLKIRSTKLEDSAMYFCASSVSIEQYFGPGTRLTVT.

In this sample, this clonotype turned up a few times. The chain joins TRBV5-1 to TRBJ1-1; TRBD1 might be the D (6 bases). In germline, CDR1 is SGHRS, CDR2 YFSETQ. Trimming removed 3 bases from V and 3 bases from J, with 12 bases in between. The CDR3 is 14 amino acids. CDR3 residues: CASSSAGADTEAFF. DNA of the CDR3: TGCGCCAGCAGCTCAGCAGGGGCAGACACTGAAGCTTTCTTT. Supplemented by reference TRBV5-1 and TRBJ1-1, the full variable domain reads KAGVTQTPRYLIKTRGQQVTLSCSPISGHRSVSWYQQTPGQGLQFLFEYFSETQRNKGNFPGRFSGRQFSNSRSEMNVSTLELGDSALYLCASSSAGADTEAFFGQGTRLTVV.

This chain joins TRBV4-3 and TRBJ2-7; 9 bases map to TRBD1. Germline V gene sequence: CDR1 LGHNA, CDR2 YSLEER. The CDR3 contains 14 residues. V trimming: 1 base; J trimming: 6 bases; junction bases outside the gene matches: 4. CDR3 loop: CASSQGTGVSEQYF. For the CDR3, the DNA is TGCGCCAGCAGCCAAGGGACAGGGGTCTCCGAGCAGTACTTC.

J is TRBJ2-3 and V is TRBV29-1; TRBD2 aligns across 9 bases. This CDR3 contains 14 residues. Germline V gene sequence: CDR1 SQVTM, CDR2 ANQGSEA. The ends lost 4 bases at V and 1 base at J; junction bases unmatched: 3. In DNA form, the CDR3 reads TGCAGCGTTGTAAGGACTAGCGGCACAGATACGCAGTATTTT. Translating gives CSVVRTSGTDTQYF.

This chain links TRBV7-2 with TRBJ2-7; TRBD2 matches at 8 bases. This CDR3 region has 17 residues. V dropped 2 bases and J dropped 4; count of bases not matched to a gene: 13. Looked up from germline, CDR1 is SGHTA and CDR2 is FQGNSA. The CDR3 here is CASSLSPSGRAIYEQYF. In DNA, the CDR3 is TGTGCCAGCAGCTTATCCCCCTCCGGGAGGGCCATTTACGAGCAGTACTTC.

The chain combines TRBV20-1 with TRBJ1-6, with TRBD1 identical over 7 bases. The CDR3 is made up of 16 amino acids. Germline trimming cut 0 bases from V and 9 bases from J; bases unmatched to any gene: 11. Germline V gene sequence: CDR1 DFQATT, CDR2 SNEGSKA (reference sequence). The chain's CDR3 is CSARDSRQGVFSPLHF. CDR3 in DNA: TGCAGTGCTAGAGATAGCAGGCAGGGGGTCTTTTCACCCCTCCACTTT.

The J gene is TRBJ2-7, the V gene TRBV5-1; D uncertain. The ends were cut back, 2 bases at V and 2 bases at J, with 11 bases in the middle. Germline V gene data show CDR1 as SGHRS and CDR2 as YFSETQ. The CDR3 has 14 residues. The CDR3 loop reads CASSFEGPPYEQYF. CDR3 coding DNA: TGCGCCAGCAGCTTCGAAGGGCCCCCCTACGAGCAGTACTTC.